This TCR beta chain is drawn from a study of response to subunit inactivated influenza vaccine. Whole-study findings and limits: Authors suggested each seasonal influenza vaccination recruits few new T cells.

The CDR3 extends over 18 amino acids. CDR1 and CDR2 from the germline V gene are SGHVS and FQNEAQ. V lost 4 bases and J lost 0, with 20 bases in between. Remarks on this clonotype: Antigen unknown.

Each CDR3 protein is one row after TCRdb ran MiXCR on the RT-PCR reads. The table lists 450,000 to 550,000 distinct CDR3 sequences, 25% of them singletons. The rearrangement links TRBV7-8 to TRBJ2-3, with D hard to call. This sample comprised CD4+ T cells sorted from PBMCs, obtained about 5 days after vaccination. The sequence came from a man aged 45-65 years who received an inactivated influenza vaccine. CDR3: CASSSQTLLITSTDTQYF. CDR3 DNA: TGTGCCAGCAGCTCCCAGACACTCCTCATTACTAGCACAGATACGCAGTATTTT.